The sequence of this TCR beta chain was determined in a study of naive and memory T cell subsets. An equimolar mix of two oligonucleotides served as the beta constant-region primer for TRBC1 and TRBC2. Nested alpha and beta constant-region primers with the SP2 primer drove four PCR rounds on ligated cDNA. TCRdb re-derived calls from the UMI-ligation and nested PCR reads in MiXCR, one entry per CDR3 protein. The data contain just over 80,000 distinct CDR3 sequences, about 9.9% of them singletons. Germline V gene sequence: CDR1 SGHRS, CDR2 YFSETQ. Trimming at V came to 0 bases and at J to 4 bases, leaving 3 bases not matched to a gene. The CDR3 totals 14 residues. From the second PCR step, alpha and beta chains were amplified apart. The table lists this clonotype with many counts.

The chain links TRBV5-1 to TRBJ1-1; 7 bases are a match to TRBD1. What was sequenced was naive CD8+ T cells from blood. The clonotype was recovered from a human donor in good health. The CDR3 nucleotides read TGCGCCAGCAGCTTGGAGAGGGGGCTCACTGAAGCTTTCTTT. Translation gives CASSLERGLTEAFF.